The entry below describes one T cell receptor beta chain. What it recognizes is unknown. Trimming removed 9 bases at V and 1 base at J, with 12 bases between. The CDR3 sequence is 13 residues long. Germline V gives CDR1 SGHNT, CDR2 YENEEA. The protocol was immunoSEQ multiplex PCR, while the TCRdb copy is restricted to in-frame clones and leaves out a portion. Here the sample spans around 80,000 clones, 85% to 95% being singletons. The data were obtained in a study of cytomegalovirus exposure and HLA in healthy donors. Whole-study findings and limits: In vitro confirmation showed three CMV-associated chains to be CMV antigen specific. A list of 164 TCR beta chains associated with cytomegalovirus was given.

Sample: PBMCs. This clonotype was sampled from a woman in her late teens or twenties in good health and CMV-seronegative. The J gene is TRBJ2-5, the V gene TRBV11-3, with a tentative D call TRBD1 (5 bases). For the CDR3, the DNA is TGTGCCAGTGCAGAAGGGGCCCAAGAGACCCAGTACTTC. It translates to CASAEGAQETQYF.